The clone carrying this T cell receptor beta chain was observed a few times. PCR used 60 Vbeta primers and 13 Jbeta primers. Profiling relied on immunoSEQ multiplex PCR, and the TCRdb table lists in-frame clones only, not all of them. The data show about 160,000 clones, around four fifths seen once. This sample was included in a study of cytomegalovirus exposure and HLA in healthy donors. The germline V gene encodes CDR1 MNHEY and CDR2 SVGAGI. The CDR3 is made up of 15 amino acids. Losses at the gene ends were 8 bases for V and 8 bases for J; bases not matched to a gene: 11. The receptor was isolated from a woman in her fifties or sixties in good health and CMV-seronegative. Sequencing was carried out using PBMCs. This chain connects TRBV6-5 to TRBJ2-1; 11 bases agree with TRBD1. The CDR3 DNA reads as TGTGCCAGCCGCATGGGGACAGGGGGAGGTTATGAGCAGTTCTTC. Encoded protein: CASRMGTGGGYEQFF.